The source of this T cell receptor beta chain is a study of blood T cell repertoires in COVID-19. J lost 7 bases, V lost 1 base, and 10 bases had no gene match. The CDR3 runs to 16 residues. The germline gives CDR1 SGHVS, CDR2 FQNEAQ. Cohorts were determined from participant-reported clinical history. Using immunoSEQ multiplex PCR, the repertoire was profiled, and TCRdb retains in-frame clones only, with some absent. The sample holds around 220,000 clones, approximately 80% seen once. This clone was observed a few times. Sequencing used PBMCs or T cells enriched from blood (not recorded which). This chain joins TRBV7-8 and TRBJ1-5, with TRBD1 matching over 7 bases. The receptor comes from a woman aged 35 to 49 with acute COVID-19. The CDR3 DNA follows: TGTGCCAGCAGCTTAGAGGGCAGGGGGACGGAACAGCCCCAGCATTTT. Translated, it gives CASSLEGRGTEQPQHF.